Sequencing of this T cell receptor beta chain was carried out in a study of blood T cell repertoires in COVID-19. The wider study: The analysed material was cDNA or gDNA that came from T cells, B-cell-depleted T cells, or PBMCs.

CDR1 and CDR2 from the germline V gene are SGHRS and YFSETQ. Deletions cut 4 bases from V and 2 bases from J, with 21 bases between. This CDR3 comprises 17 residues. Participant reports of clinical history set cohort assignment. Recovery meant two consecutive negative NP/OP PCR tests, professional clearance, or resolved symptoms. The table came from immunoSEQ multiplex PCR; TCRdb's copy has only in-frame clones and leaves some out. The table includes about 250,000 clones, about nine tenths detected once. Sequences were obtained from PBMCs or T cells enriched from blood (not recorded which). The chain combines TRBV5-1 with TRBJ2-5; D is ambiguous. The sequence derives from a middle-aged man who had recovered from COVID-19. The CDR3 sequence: CASSHGSLGESQETQYF. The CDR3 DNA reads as TGCGCCAGCAGCCATGGCAGCCTGGGCGAATCGCAAGAGACCCAGTACTTC.